This TCR beta chain came from a study of cytomegalovirus exposure and HLA in healthy donors. Findings and limits, study-wide: Rates of TCR association differed by HLA locus in a later analysis, with DRB1 highest and HLA-C lowest. Rarity marked most TCR sequences, yet some public TCRs occurred in many donors. 16,951 TCR beta sequences were associated with HLA alleles at 0.05 false discovery rate in a later analysis.

Note on this clone: The antigen is not known.

PCR primers comprised 60 Vbeta and 13 Jbeta primers. The table came from immunoSEQ multiplex PCR; TCRdb's copy has only in-frame clones and leaves some out. The table records 120,000 or so clones, approximately 80% of them present only once. Material: PBMCs. The sequence was obtained from a man in his fifties in good health and CMV-seropositive.

DNA for the CDR3: TGTGCCAGCAGTTTCTCGGGACAGGGGAGCTCCTACGAGCAGTACTTC. Translating it yields CASSFSGQGSSYEQYF. The chain links TRBV6-5 to TRBJ2-7; TRBD1 matches 10 bases. CDR1 is MNHEY and CDR2 is SVGAGI in the germline V gene. This CDR3 is 16 amino acids long. J gave up 0 bases and V 4 bases, and 6 bases lay outside the gene matches.